These 24 T cell receptor beta chains share one sample of origin, sequenced in a study of blood T cell repertoires in COVID-19. Sequencing was performed with immunoSEQ multiplex PCR; in TCRdb, only in-frame clones are kept and a portion is missing. The profile shows about 380,000 clones, 88% of them singletons. The sequenced material came from PBMCs or T cells enriched from blood (not recorded which). These receptors all come from a woman aged 18-30 years who had recovered from COVID-19.

The chain uses TRBV9 and TRBJ1-3; D not resolved. V lost 0 bases, J lost 5 bases, and 15 bases lay in between. The CDR3 is made up of 16 amino acids. Germline V CDR1 and CDR2: SGDLS, YYNGEE. This CDR3 reads CASSVGVGRLRNTIYF. CDR3 nucleotides: TGTGCCAGCAGCGTAGGTGTTGGGAGACTGAGAAACACCATATATTTT.

Only one count was recorded for this clone. The rearrangement links TRBV7-6 to TRBJ1-1, with D uncertain. Trimming cost V 5 bases and J 6 bases, with 7 bases left between them. Germline V gives CDR1 SGHVS, CDR2 FNYEAQ. This CDR3 comprises 11 residues. Here the CDR3 reads CASSPLPEAFF. CDR3 DNA sequence: TGTGCCAGCAGCCCCCTTCCTGAAGCTTTCTTT.

The chain combines TRBV6-5 with TRBJ1-5, with 10 bases identical to TRBD1. J was trimmed by 5 bases and V by 6 bases; bases with no gene match: 7. The CDR3 runs 15 residues. From germline, CDR1 is MNHEY and CDR2 SVGAGI. In DNA form, the CDR3 reads TGTGCCAGCAGACCCGGGACAGGGGTTTATCAGCCCCAGCATTTT. It translates to CASRPGTGVYQPQHF.

The chain recombines TRBV11-3 with TRBJ2-3; 7 nucleotides align to TRBD1. The trim removed 5 bases at V and 0 bases at J, leaving 8 bases unmatched. CDR1 is SGHNT, CDR2 YENEEA, per germline. There are 16 residues in the CDR3. In DNA form, the CDR3 reads TGTGCCAGCAGCGTCGGGACAGCTCTTAGCACAGATACGCAGTATTTT. This encodes CASSVGTALSTDTQYF.

The chain uses TRBV20-1 and TRBJ1-2; D call uncertain. The germline V and J ends were trimmed by 3 bases and 5 bases, with 16 bases remaining between them. Germline CDR1 DFQATT, CDR2 SNEGSKA (reference sequence). The CDR3 contains 14 residues. The CDR3 here is CSASPGNPVYGYTF. The CDR3, as DNA: TGCAGTGCTAGTCCCGGGAACCCTGTATATGGCTACACCTTC.

This chain links TRBV9 with TRBJ2-7; 8 positions match TRBD2. The germline V gene encodes CDR1 SGDLS and CDR2 YYNGEE. V lost 4 bases and J lost 4; bases outside the gene matches: 10. The CDR3 runs to 15 residues. CDR3: CASSPSGGGTYEQYF. CDR3 in DNA: TGTGCCAGCAGCCCAAGCGGGGGTGGTACTTACGAGCAGTACTTC.

This clone appeared a single time. The chain carries TRBV5-6 and TRBJ1-2; perhaps TRBD1 as D (6 bases). Germline CDR1 SGHDT, CDR2 YYEEEE. CDR3 size: 15 residues. The V end was cut by 4 bases, the J end by 9 bases, with 22 bases between. The CDR3 sequence is CASSRRLTGSVRYTF. Here the CDR3 DNA reads TGTGCCAGCAGCCGAAGACTAACAGGGAGTGTGCGCTACACCTTC. Based on the CDR3 plus reference TRBV5-6 and TRBJ1-2, the full variable domain is DAGVTQSPTHLIKTRGQQVTLRCSPKSGHDTVSWYQQALGQGPQFIFQYYEEEERQRGNFPDRFSGHQFPNYSSELNVNALLLGDSALYLCASSRRLTGSVRYTFGSGTRLTVV.

This clone was picked up a small number of times. The chain has TRBV7-9 and TRBJ2-7; 7 nucleotides align to TRBD1. Germline CDR1 reads SEHNR; CDR2 reads FQNEAQ (reference sequence). With V trimmed by 5 bases and J by 5 bases, 6 bases remained unmatched. This CDR3 spans 13 amino acids. The CDR3 is CASSQSDRDEQYF. CDR3 nucleotide sequence: TGTGCCAGCAGCCAAAGCGACAGGGACGAGCAGTACTTC.

The chain couples TRBV6-5 to TRBJ2-2, with 9 bases identical to TRBD2. CDR3 size: 16 residues. The junction had 5 bases not matched to a gene; V was cut back by 2 bases and J by 4 bases. The germline gives CDR1 MNHEY, CDR2 SVGAGI. CDR3 in DNA: TGTGCCAGCAGTTACCCCGCGGGGGGGCCCACCGGGGAGCTGTTTTTT. This translates into CASSYPAGGPTGELFF.

V is TRBV5-1 and J is TRBJ1-3; TRBD1 might be the D (5 bases). The germline gives CDR1 SGHRS, CDR2 YFSETQ. Trimming left V 4 bases short and J 1 base short, with 15 bases between. The CDR3 is 16 residues long. CDR3 residues: CASSPEPGRSGNTIYF. Here the CDR3 DNA reads TGCGCCAGCAGCCCAGAACCAGGGAGGTCTGGAAACACCATATATTTT. The full variable domain, rest sourced from reference TRBV5-1 and TRBJ1-3, is KAGVTQTPRYLIKTRGQQVTLSCSPISGHRSVSWYQQTPGQGLQFLFEYFSETQRNKGNFPGRFSGRQFSNSRSEMNVSTLELGDSALYLCASSPEPGRSGNTIYFGEGSWLTVV.

This sequence joins TRBV9 and TRBJ1-2; D is possibly TRBD1 (5 bases). Deletions cut 4 bases from V and 4 bases from J, with 17 bases between. This CDR3 is 15 amino acids long. In germline, CDR1 is SGDLS, CDR2 YYNGEE. In nucleotides, the CDR3 is TGTGCCAGCAGCTCCGGAGGGGCGAACCCCTATGGCTACACCTTC. It translates to CASSSGGANPYGYTF.

This clone showed up just once. V usage is TRBV7-2 and J usage is TRBJ2-1; tentatively, D is TRBD2 (7 bases). The CDR3 covers 15 residues. Germline V gives CDR1 SGHTA, CDR2 FQGNSA. The germline V and J ends were trimmed by 1 base and 4 bases, with 11 bases remaining between them. For the CDR3, the DNA is TGTGCCAGCAGCTTAGGCGGGGGCCGTTACAATGAGCAGTTCTTC. This translates into CASSLGGGRYNEQFF.

The rearrangement uses TRBV5-4 and TRBJ2-1, with TRBD2 matching over 8 bases. The CDR3 contains 15 residues. Looked up from germline, CDR1 is SGHNT and CDR2 is YYREEE (reference sequence). Trimming removed 0 bases from V and 2 bases from J; junction bases left unmatched: 1. The CDR3 reads CASSLDGGAYNEQFF. The CDR3, as DNA: TGTGCCAGCAGCTTGGACGGGGGGGCCTACAATGAGCAGTTCTTC.

This clone was seen once. The chain carries TRBV14 and TRBJ1-2; D is unresolved. This CDR3 comprises 14 residues. With 3 bases removed from V and 0 bases from J, the gap between germline ends came to 8 bases. Per germline, CDR1 SGHDN and CDR2 FVKESK. CDR3: CASSHGESNYGYTF. The CDR3 DNA reads TGTGCCAGCAGCCATGGGGAGTCTAACTATGGCTACACCTTC. Using reference TRBV14 and TRBJ1-2 for the parts outside the CDR3, the full variable domain is EAGVTQFPSHSVIEKGQTVTLRCDPISGHDNLYWYRRVMGKEIKFLLHFVKESKQDESGMPNNRFLAERTGGTYSTLKVQPAELEDSGVYFCASSHGESNYGYTFGSGTRLTVV.

The CDR3 DNA sequence: TGTGCCAGCAGCCCCTCCCGGGCCCAGCATTTT. Translating gives CASSPSRAQHF. The chain carries TRBV28 and TRBJ1-5; no reliable D call. Trimming took 6 bases from V and 11 from J, leaving 11 bases between them. This CDR3 is 11 amino acids long. The germline CDR1 and CDR2 sequences are MDHEN and SYDVKM.

This rearrangement joins TRBV25-1 to TRBJ1-1; 9 nucleotides align to TRBD1. In germline, CDR1 is MGHDK, CDR2 SYGVNS. This CDR3 region has 15 residues. V shed 3 bases, J shed 4 bases, and the junction held 6 bases outside the gene matches. This CDR3 reads CASSDPTGGTTEAFF. CDR3 in DNA: TGTGCCAGCAGTGACCCGACAGGGGGGACCACTGAAGCTTTCTTT.

The chain is built from TRBV11-3 and TRBJ1-2; possible D gene TRBD1, 5 bases. The CDR3 consists of 13 residues. The V gene lost 0 bases and the J gene lost 8 bases, with 10 bases spanning the gap. Germline CDR1 reads SGHNT; CDR2 reads YENEEA. The CDR3 is CASSLDRGVGYTF. As DNA, the CDR3 is TGTGCCAGCAGCTTAGATAGGGGCGTCGGCTACACCTTC. Full variable domain (remainder filled in from reference TRBV11-3 and TRBJ1-2): EAGVVQSPRYKIIEKKQPVAFWCNPISGHNTLYWYLQNLGQGPELLIRYENEEAVDDSQLPKDRFSAERLKGVDSTLKIQPAELGDSAVYLCASSLDRGVGYTFGSGTRLTVV.

This clone turned up a few times. This sequence joins TRBV6-4 and TRBJ2-2; 8 bases are shared with TRBD1. The J segment lost 5 bases and the V segment lost 7 bases, leaving 6 bases of the junction unmatched. The CDR3 is 14 residues long. Germline loops: CDR1 MRHNA, CDR2 SNTAGT. CDR3 residues: CASTPDRETGELFF. Here the CDR3 DNA reads TGTGCCAGCACTCCGGACAGGGAGACCGGGGAGCTGTTTTTT.

The chain recombines TRBV6-4 with TRBJ1-1, with 11 positions matching TRBD1. The germline CDR1 and CDR2 sequences are MRHNA and SNTAGT. The CDR3 is 14 amino acids. J was trimmed by 3 bases and V by 5 bases; bases with no gene match: 2. CDR3 region: CASSRDRGDTEAFF. The CDR3 DNA reads as TGTGCCAGCAGTCGGGACAGGGGGGACACTGAAGCTTTCTTT.

The gene calls are TRBV25-1 and TRBJ2-7; D might be TRBD2 (7 bases). Germline values: CDR1 MGHDK, CDR2 SYGVNS. The CDR3 has 16 residues. The germline V and J ends were trimmed by 5 bases and 3 bases, with 20 bases remaining between them. CDR3 sequence (DNA): TGTGCCAGCAGTCAGGGCCAACAGGGAGGGGACTACGAGCAGTACTTC. Translation gives CASSQGQQGGDYEQYF.

The rearrangement uses TRBV5-1 and TRBJ2-3; 10 nucleotides line up with TRBD2. Germline V lookup: CDR1 SGHRS, CDR2 YFSETQ. The CDR3 has 14 amino acids. V trimming: 4 bases; J trimming: 5 bases; junction bases outside the gene matches: 4. CDR3 sequence: CASSAAGGRDTQYF. The CDR3 bases are TGCGCCAGCAGCGCAGCGGGGGGGCGAGATACGCAGTATTTT.

The chain recombines TRBV11-2 with TRBJ1-4; 9 positions match TRBD1. Germline CDR1 reads SGHAT; CDR2 reads FQNNGV. CDR3 size: 17 residues. Trimming at V came to 0 bases and at J to 7 bases, leaving 9 bases not matched to a gene. The CDR3 coding sequence is TGTGCCAGCAGCTTAGATCTTCTTGGACAGGGGAGTGAAAAACTGTTTTTT. It is translated as CASSLDLLGQGSEKLFF.

This sequence joins TRBV3-1 (or the pseudogene TRBV3-2) and TRBJ1-2; D possibly corresponds to TRBD1 (6 bases). Germline loops: CDR1 LGHDT, CDR2 YNNKEL (reference sequence). Deletions cut 3 bases from V and 2 bases from J, with 13 bases between. The CDR3 totals 15 residues. In DNA, the CDR3 is TGTGCCAGCAGCCAGGGTTGGGACATCAACTATGGCTACACCTTC. It translates to CASSQGWDINYGYTF.

The V call is TRBV5-4, the J call TRBJ2-7; 10 bases map to TRBD1. Looked up from germline, CDR1 is SGHNT and CDR2 is YYREEE (reference sequence). V lost 0 bases, J lost 5 bases, and 2 bases stayed unmatched. The CDR3 has 14 amino acids. CDR3 sequence: CASSLGDRGNEQYF. The CDR3 DNA reads TGTGCCAGCAGCTTGGGGGACAGGGGCAACGAGCAGTACTTC.